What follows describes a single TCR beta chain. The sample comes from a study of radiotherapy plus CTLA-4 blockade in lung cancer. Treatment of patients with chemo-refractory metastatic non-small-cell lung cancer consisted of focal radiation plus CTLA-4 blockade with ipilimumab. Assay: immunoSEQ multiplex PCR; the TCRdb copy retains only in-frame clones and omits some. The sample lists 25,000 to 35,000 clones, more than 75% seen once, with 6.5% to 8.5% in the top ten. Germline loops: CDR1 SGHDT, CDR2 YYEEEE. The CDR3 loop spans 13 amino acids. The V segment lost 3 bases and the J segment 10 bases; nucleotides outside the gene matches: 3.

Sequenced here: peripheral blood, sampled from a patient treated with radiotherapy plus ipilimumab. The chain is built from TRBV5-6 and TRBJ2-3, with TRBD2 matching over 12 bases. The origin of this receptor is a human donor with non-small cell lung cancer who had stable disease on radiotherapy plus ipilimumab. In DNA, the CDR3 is TGTGCCAGCAGCTCATCTAGCGGGGGGGCGCAGTATTTT. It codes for CASSSSSGGAQYF. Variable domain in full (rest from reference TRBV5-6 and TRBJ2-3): DAGVTQSPTHLIKTRGQQVTLRCSPKSGHDTVSWYQQALGQGPQFIFQYYEEEERQRGNFPDRFSGHQFPNYSSELNVNALLLGDSALYLCASSSSSGGAQYFGPGTRLTVL.